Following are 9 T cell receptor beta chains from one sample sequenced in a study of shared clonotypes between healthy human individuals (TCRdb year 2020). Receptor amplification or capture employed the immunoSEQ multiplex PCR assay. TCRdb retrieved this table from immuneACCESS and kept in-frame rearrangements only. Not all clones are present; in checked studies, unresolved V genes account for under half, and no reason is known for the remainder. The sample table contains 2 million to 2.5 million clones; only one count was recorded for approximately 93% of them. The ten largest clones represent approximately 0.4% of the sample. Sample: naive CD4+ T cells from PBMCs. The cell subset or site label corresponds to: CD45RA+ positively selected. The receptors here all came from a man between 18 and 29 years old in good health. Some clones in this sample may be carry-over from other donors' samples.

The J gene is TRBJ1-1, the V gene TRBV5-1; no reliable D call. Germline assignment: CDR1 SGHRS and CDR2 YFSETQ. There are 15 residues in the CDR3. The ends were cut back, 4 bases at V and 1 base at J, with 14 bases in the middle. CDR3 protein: CASSRGPTPNTEAFF. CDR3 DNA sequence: TGCGCCAGCAGCCGTGGCCCAACCCCGAACACTGAAGCTTTCTTT.

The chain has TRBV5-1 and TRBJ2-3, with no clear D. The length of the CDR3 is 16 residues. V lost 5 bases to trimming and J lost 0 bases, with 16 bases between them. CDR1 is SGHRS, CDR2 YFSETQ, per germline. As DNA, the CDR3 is TGCGCCAGCAGATTAATCAGAGCGACTAGCACAGATACGCAGTATTTT. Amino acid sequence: CASRLIRATSTDTQYF.

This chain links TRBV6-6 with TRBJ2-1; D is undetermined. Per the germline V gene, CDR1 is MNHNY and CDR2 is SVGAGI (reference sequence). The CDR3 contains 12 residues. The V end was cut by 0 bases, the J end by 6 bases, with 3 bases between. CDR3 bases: TGTGCCAGCAGTTACTCGGTCAATGAGCAGTTCTTC. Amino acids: CASSYSVNEQFF.

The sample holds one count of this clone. CDR3 in DNA: TGTGCCAGCAGTTACGGCAGGTACGGTTACGAGCAGTACTTC. Its protein is CASSYGRYGYEQYF. The V gene is TRBV6-5, the J gene TRBJ2-7; D unresolved. The CDR3 extends over 14 amino acids. Trimming stripped 2 bases from V and 4 bases from J, with 12 bases between. Germline values: CDR1 MNHEY, CDR2 SVGAGI.

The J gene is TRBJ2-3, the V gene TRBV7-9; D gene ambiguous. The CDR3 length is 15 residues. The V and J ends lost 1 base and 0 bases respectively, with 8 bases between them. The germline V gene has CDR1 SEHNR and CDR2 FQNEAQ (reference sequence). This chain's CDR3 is CASSLGETSTDTQYF. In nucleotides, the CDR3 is TGTGCCAGCAGCTTAGGCGAAACTAGCACAGATACGCAGTATTTT.

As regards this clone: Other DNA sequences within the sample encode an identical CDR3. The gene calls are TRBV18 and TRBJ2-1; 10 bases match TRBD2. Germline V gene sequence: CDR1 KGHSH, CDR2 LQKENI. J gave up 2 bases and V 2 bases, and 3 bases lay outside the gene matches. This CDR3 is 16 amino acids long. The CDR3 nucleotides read TGTGCCAGCTCACCAAAAACTAGCGGGACCTACAATGAGCAGTTCTTC. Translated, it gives CASSPKTSGTYNEQFF. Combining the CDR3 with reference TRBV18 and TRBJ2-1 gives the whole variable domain NAGVMQNPRHLVRRRGQEARLRCSPMKGHSHVYWYRQLPEEGLKFMVYLQKENIIDESGMPKERFSAEFPKEGPSILRIQQVVRGDSAAYFCASSPKTSGTYNEQFFGPGTRLTVL.

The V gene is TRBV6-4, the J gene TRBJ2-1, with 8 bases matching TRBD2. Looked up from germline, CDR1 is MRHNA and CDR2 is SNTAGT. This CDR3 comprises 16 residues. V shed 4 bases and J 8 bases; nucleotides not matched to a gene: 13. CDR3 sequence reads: CASSATGTSSVYEQFF. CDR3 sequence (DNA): TGTGCCAGCAGTGCTACCGGGACTAGTTCGGTTTATGAGCAGTTCTTC.

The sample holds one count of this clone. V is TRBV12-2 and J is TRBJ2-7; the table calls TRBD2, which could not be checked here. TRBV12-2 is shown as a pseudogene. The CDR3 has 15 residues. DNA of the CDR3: TGTGCAAGTCGCCCGATAGCGGGAGGGCCGGGTGAGCAGTACTTC. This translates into CASRPIAGGPGEQYF.

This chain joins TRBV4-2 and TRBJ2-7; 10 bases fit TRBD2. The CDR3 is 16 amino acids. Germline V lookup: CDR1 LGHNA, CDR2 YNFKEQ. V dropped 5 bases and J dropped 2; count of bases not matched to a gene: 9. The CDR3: CASSKRTSGGPYEQYF. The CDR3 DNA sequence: TGTGCCAGCAGCAAAAGGACTAGCGGAGGACCCTACGAGCAGTACTTC.